A single sample gave rise to the 20 T cell receptor beta chains below, sequenced in a study of control samples from healthy donors and cancer patients (TCRdb year 2020). Libraries came from the immunoSEQ multiplex PCR assay. TCRdb's version of the immuneACCESS table is confined to in-frame rearrangements and falls short of the full clone set. An unresolved V gene accounts for under half of the shortfall where checked; the remainder is of unknown origin. This sample holds some 80,000 clones; over 85% were observed only once. The ten most abundant clones make up around 5.1% of the sample. The specimen sequenced was blood. The receptors shown here come from a middle-aged man in good health.

J is TRBJ1-2 and V is TRBV30; no reliable D call. The CDR3 has 13 residues. CDR1 and CDR2 (germline): GTSNPN, SVGIG (reference sequence). Between the trimmed V and J ends, which lost 2 bases and 4 bases, there was a span of 11 bases. CDR3 in amino acids: CAWSPNVAYGYTF. In DNA, the CDR3 is TGTGCCTGGAGTCCCAACGTGGCCTATGGCTACACCTTC.

The V gene is TRBV2, the J gene TRBJ1-5; tentatively, D is TRBD1 (5 bases). V lost 5 bases and J 0 bases, leaving 11 bases between the germline ends. The CDR3 consists of 15 residues. Per germline, CDR1 SNHLY and CDR2 FYNNEI. Written as DNA, the CDR3 is TGTGCCAGCAGTAGGGGAGTACTTAGCAATCAGCCCCAGCATTTT. This codes for CASSRGVLSNQPQHF.

The chain couples TRBV20-1 to TRBJ2-7; D gene unclear. Between the trimmed V and J ends, which lost 5 bases and 2 bases, there was a span of 7 bases. Germline CDR1 reads DFQATT; CDR2 reads SNEGSKA (reference sequence). This CDR3 has 11 residues. CDR3 coding DNA: TGCAGTGCTCCGGTGGCCTACGAGCAGTACTTC. The encoded protein is CSAPVAYEQYF.

The rearrangement joins TRBV10-3 to TRBJ2-7; D not resolved. V lost 3 bases, J lost 4 bases, and 7 bases lay in between. CDR1 is ENHRY and CDR2 is SYGVKD in the germline V gene. The CDR3 extends over 12 amino acids. The CDR3 loop reads CAISDAGYEQYF. The CDR3 region has the DNA TGTGCCATCAGTGATGCCGGGTACGAGCAGTACTTC.

This chain joins TRBV2 and TRBJ1-4; D ambiguous. V lost 4 bases and J lost 6, with 12 bases in between. The CDR3 spans 14 residues. Germline CDR1 reads SNHLY; CDR2 reads FYNNEI. The CDR3 sequence is CASSALRPDEKLFF. CDR3 nucleotide sequence: TGTGCCAGCAGTGCCCTTCGGCCAGATGAAAAACTGTTTTTT.

The chain has TRBV7-7 and TRBJ2-1; 11 bases align to TRBD2. CDR1 and CDR2 (germline): SSHAT, FNYEAQ (reference sequence). The CDR3 spans 16 residues. Unmatched junction bases numbered 11, after V lost 4 bases and J lost 9 bases. The CDR3 DNA sequence: TGTGCCAGCAGCTCCCAACTACTAGCGGGGGCGGCTGAGCAGTTCTTC. It yields the protein CASSSQLLAGAAEQFF.

J is TRBJ2-6 and V is TRBV9; D gene ambiguous. CDR3 size: 14 residues. Germline lookup yields CDR1 SGDLS and CDR2 YYNGEE. V was trimmed by 3 bases and J by 4 bases, leaving 8 bases between them. This CDR3 is CASSALGGANVLTF. CDR3 coding DNA: TGTGCCAGCAGCGCTTTAGGAGGGGCCAACGTCCTGACTTTC.

In its sample, this clone was seen once. The chain uses TRBV7-2 and TRBJ2-4; either TRBD1 or TRBD2 may supply D (6 bases each). The germline gives CDR1 SGHTA, CDR2 FQGNSA. V gave up 1 base and J gave up 3 bases, with 10 bases separating them. The CDR3 covers 15 residues. In DNA, the CDR3 is TGTGCCAGCAGCTTAGTGGGGGGCGGCAAAAACATTCAGTACTTC. Amino acid sequence: CASSLVGGGKNIQYF.

The V and J genes are TRBV5-3 and TRBJ1-2; 7 bases are shared with TRBD1. TRBV5-3 is known as an ORF, though its function is uncertain. The CDR3 is made up of 14 amino acids. V shed 4 bases, J shed 3 bases, and the junction held 6 bases outside the gene matches. DNA of the CDR3: TGTGCCAGAAGCCACCGAGGACAGGACTATGGCTACACCTTC. Protein: CARSHRGQDYGYTF.

This rearrangement joins TRBV18 to TRBJ2-5, with D tentatively TRBD1 (5 bases). The CDR3 runs to 14 residues. Trimming left V 3 bases short and J 5 bases short, with 13 bases between. Germline V gene lookup returns CDR1 KGHSH and CDR2 LQKENI. Written as DNA, the CDR3 is TGTGCCAGCTCACCGGACACCTTTGACGAGACCCAGTACTTC. The encoded protein is CASSPDTFDETQYF.

The genes are TRBV7-3 and TRBJ2-1, with 8 positions matching TRBD2. The length of the CDR3 is 15 residues. In germline, CDR1 is SGHTA, CDR2 FQGTGA. With 2 bases clipped from V and 5 bases from J, the junction kept 5 bases outside the gene matches. CDR3 protein: CASSLVSGGNNEQFF. The CDR3 DNA is TGTGCCAGCAGCTTAGTCAGCGGGGGAAACAATGAGCAGTTCTTC.

In DNA, the CDR3 is TGTGCCAGCAGCTTCCCGGACAGTCCAAGAACCATGAACACTGAAGCTTTCTTT. Encoded protein: CASSFPDSPRTMNTEAFF. The V call is TRBV7-2, the J call TRBJ1-1, with D possibly matching TRBD1 (6 bases). CDR1 is SGHTA, CDR2 FQGNSA, per germline. The length of the CDR3 is 18 residues. V lost 3 bases and J 0 bases, leaving 20 bases between the germline ends.

This clone appeared a few times. The V and J genes are TRBV5-6 and TRBJ1-2; D unclear. This CDR3 has 14 amino acids. From germline, CDR1 is SGHDT and CDR2 YYEEEE. Trimming removed 6 bases from V and 6 bases from J, with 18 bases in between. The CDR3 here is CASTIGVGWDGYTF. The CDR3 nucleotides read TGTGCCAGCACCATCGGGGTAGGGTGGGATGGCTACACCTTC.

The V and J genes are TRBV24-1 and TRBJ1-5, with 12 bases identical to TRBD1. The CDR3 is made up of 16 amino acids. In germline, CDR1 is KGHDR, CDR2 SFDVKD. The junction had 6 bases not matched to a gene; V was cut back by 5 bases and J by 5 bases. The CDR3 DNA reads as TGTGCCACCAGTGGTTTCGGGACAGGGGGCGATCAGCCCCAGCATTTT. Residues: CATSGFGTGGDQPQHF.

V is TRBV15 and J is TRBJ1-1; possibly TRBD1 for D (6 bases). CDR3 length: 16 residues. Per the germline V gene, CDR1 is LNHNV and CDR2 is YYDKDF (reference sequence). The V end was cut by 3 bases, the J end by 1 base, with 15 bases between. CDR3 sequence reads: CATSRDPGHRNTEAFF. CDR3 nucleotides: TGTGCCACCAGCAGGGATCCGGGACATAGGAACACTGAAGCTTTCTTT.

V and J are TRBV7-8 and TRBJ1-5, with no clear D. Germline lookup yields CDR1 SGHVS and CDR2 FQNEAQ. The V end lost 7 bases, the J end lost 4 bases, and 8 bases lay between the germline ends. This CDR3 region has 12 residues. In nucleotides, the CDR3 is TGTGCCAGCACCTCCCCAAATCAGCCCCAGCATTTT. The encoded protein is CASTSPNQPQHF.

CDR3 in amino acids: CATSDRDSNTRGSTEAFF. CDR3 bases: TGTGCCACCAGTGATAGGGACAGTAACACTCGGGGGAGCACTGAAGCTTTCTTT. The gene calls are TRBV24-1 and TRBJ1-1; TRBD1 agrees at 7 bases. The CDR3 has 18 residues. V shed 3 bases and J 4 bases; nucleotides not matched to a gene: 16. From germline, CDR1 is KGHDR and CDR2 SFDVKD.

This chain connects TRBV18 to TRBJ1-1; no clear D. Germline V CDR1 and CDR2: KGHSH, LQKENI. V dropped 6 bases and J dropped 4 bases, with 15 bases sitting between them. There are 14 residues in the CDR3. The CDR3 DNA is TGTGCCAGCTCCCCTTCGGGCAGCGGCACTGAAGCTTTCTTT. This translates into CASSPSGSGTEAFF.

V is TRBV19 and J is TRBJ1-3; D is unclear. The CDR3 extends over 13 amino acids. CDR1 is LNHDA, CDR2 SQIVND, per germline (reference sequence). V shed 7 bases and J shed 2 bases, with 9 bases lying between them. The CDR3 sequence: CASNRQAGNTIYF. For the CDR3, the DNA is TGTGCCAGTAACCGGCAGGCTGGAAACACCATATATTTT. Filled out from reference TRBV19 and TRBJ1-3, the complete variable domain reads DGGITQSPKYLFRKEGQNVTLSCEQNLNHDAMYWYRQDPGQGLRLIYYSQIVNDFQKGDIAEGYSVSREKKESFPLTVTSAQKNPTAFYLCASNRQAGNTIYFGEGSWLTVV.

The V call is TRBV5-4, the J call TRBJ1-5; 7 positions match TRBD1. The germline V gene has CDR1 SGHNT and CDR2 YYREEE (reference sequence). V lost 3 bases, J lost 7 bases, and 13 bases stayed unmatched. This CDR3 is built from 16 residues. This CDR3 reads CASSWGGQFSGQPQHF. The CDR3 bases are TGTGCCAGCAGCTGGGGGGGACAGTTTAGCGGGCAGCCCCAGCATTTT.